This entry concerns a single T cell receptor (beta chain). The antigen it recognizes is unknown. No base quality values were provided; no much bigger clone lies one nucleotide off. Per the germline V gene, SGHRS is the CDR1 and YFSETQ is the CDR2. The CDR3 sequence holds 15 residues, the cysteine and phenylalanine included. Solely the CDR3 DNA is kept, with 45 bases framed from the first base. The V and J ends are trimmed by 6 bases and 2 bases, leaving 18 bases between them. For every enrolled patient, mismatch repair deficiency was confirmed by either polymerase chain reaction or immunohistochemistry. TCR sequencing was carried out for a few patients who responded to pembrolizumab therapy. Pembrolizumab PD-1 blockade was prospectively tested in advanced mismatch repair-deficient cancers, regardless of tissue of origin, in the phase II trial. Peripheral blood T cell samples were serially collected before and at multiple times after PD-1 blockade was started. Blood sampling times were expressed in weeks after the first pembrolizumab dose.

This sample was included in a study of PD-1 blockade in mismatch repair-deficient tumors listed by TCRdb under 2017. Study-level background: Between September 2013 and September 2016, the trial enrolled about 93 consecutive patients with about a dozen mismatch repair-deficient cancer types, every one of whom had been previously treated and was progressing. Deep sequencing of TCR CDR3 regions was used to track tumor-associated T cell clones in peripheral blood of patients responding to PD-1 blockade.

Beyond this particular receptor, the publication reports: Clones residing in the tumor, which were often undetectable in blood before treatment, expanded quickly after pembrolizumab and then contracted, generally before radiologic responses.

Library method: the immunoSEQ multiplex PCR assay. The source is immuneACCESS, and TCRdb retained only in-frame sequences with V and J called. Part of the clones is not carried over; for the studies checked, unresolved V genes explain less than half of this, and the remainder is unexplained. The sample data list roughly 120,000 clones, and about nine tenths of these were observed just once. The ten biggest clones cover 12% of the sample. The V gene is TRBV5-1 and the J gene is TRBJ2-7; the D match is possibly TRBD1 or TRBD2, with 6 bases aligned in each. Here the sequenced sample was peripheral blood, taken just under 74 weeks after starting pembrolizumab. This sequence originates from an adult with mismatch repair-deficient cancer. DNA sequence: TGCGCCAGCACCCGTTCGGGGCGGGACACCTACGAGCAGTACTTC. Its translation reads: CASTRSGRDTYEQYF.